Listed here are 30 T cell receptor beta chains from one sample, sequenced in a study of cytomegalovirus exposure and HLA in healthy donors. Vbeta (60) and Jbeta (13) primers were used in the PCR. Assay: immunoSEQ multiplex PCR; the TCRdb copy retains only in-frame clones and omits some. Of 160,000 or so clones listed, around 75% are singletons. Sequenced sample: PBMCs. The receptors were sampled from a man in his late teens or twenties in good health and CMV-seropositive.

The chain has TRBV5-1 and TRBJ1-2, with 9 bases aligning to TRBD1. This CDR3 has 14 residues. Trimming took 0 bases from V and 7 from J; bases not matched to a gene: 4. Per the germline V gene, CDR1 is SGHRS and CDR2 is YFSETQ. In DNA form, the CDR3 reads TGCGCCAGCAGCTTGGGGGACAGGGACGGTGGCTACACCTTC. It codes for CASSLGDRDGGYTF.

V and J are TRBV5-5 and TRBJ1-2; TRBD1 might be the D (5 bases). The CDR3 is 20 residues long. Looked up from germline, CDR1 is SGHKS and CDR2 is YYEKEE (reference sequence). V was clipped by 4 bases and J by 0 bases, with 28 bases between them. CDR3 DNA: TGTGCCAGCAGCCCAACCCAACCTCTAGACCGACAGACAACTAACTATGGCTACACCTTC. It is translated as CASSPTQPLDRQTTNYGYTF.

The V and J genes are TRBV18 and TRBJ1-1; tentatively, D is TRBD1 (6 bases). The germline CDR1 and CDR2 sequences are KGHSH and LQKENI. The CDR3 length is 18 residues. V shed 4 bases and J shed 5 bases, with 26 bases lying between them. CDR3 sequence (DNA): TGTGCCAGCTCACGATCTAGGTTAGGCAGGGGCGATTTGACTGAAGCTTTCTTT. It codes for CASSRSRLGRGDLTEAFF.

For the CDR3, the DNA is TGTGCCAGCAGCTTAGCCCCGGAGACCCAGTACTTC. Amino acids: CASSLAPETQYF. V and J are TRBV7-9 and TRBJ2-5; D not certain. The ends were cut back, 0 bases at V and 5 bases at J, with 4 bases in the middle. There are 12 residues in the CDR3. CDR1 and CDR2 from the germline V gene are SEHNR and FQNEAQ (reference sequence).

The CDR3 region has the DNA TGTGCCAGCAGTGAATTGGTCACAGACCCCTACGAGCAGTACGTC. Residues: CASSELVTDPYEQYV. This sequence joins TRBV6-1 and TRBJ2-7; no clear D. Germline lookup yields CDR1 MNHNS and CDR2 SASEGT. Trimming removed 2 bases from V and 2 bases from J, with 13 bases in between. There are 15 residues in the CDR3.

This sequence joins TRBV2 and TRBJ1-1; TRBD1 matches at 9 bases. J was trimmed by 1 base and V by 5 bases; bases with no gene match: 2. The CDR3 has 14 amino acids. Looked up from germline, CDR1 is SNHLY and CDR2 is FYNNEI. The CDR3 sequence: CASSSQGANTEAFF. CDR3 bases: TGTGCCAGCAGTTCACAGGGGGCGAACACTGAAGCTTTCTTT.

A word on this clone: The sample carries other DNA sequences with the same CDR3. The chain is built from TRBV2 and TRBJ1-2; 8 bases fit TRBD1. Germline-derived CDR1 and CDR2 are SNHLY and FYNNEI. The ends lost 4 bases at V and 0 bases at J; junction bases unmatched: 4. CDR3 length: 15 amino acids. CDR3 in amino acids: CASSVTTGANYGYTF. In DNA form, the CDR3 reads TGTGCCAGCAGTGTAACGACAGGGGCTAACTATGGCTACACCTTC.

The chain carries TRBV5-5 and TRBJ2-5; D perhaps matches TRBD1 (6 bases). The CDR3 covers 13 residues. The germline gives CDR1 SGHKS, CDR2 YYEKEE (reference sequence). V lost 4 bases to trimming and J lost 5 bases, with 12 bases between them. The CDR3 DNA sequence: TGTGCCAGCAGCCGGACAGTCCTCGAGACCCAGTACTTC. It yields the protein CASSRTVLETQYF.

This clone was seen a handful of times. The genes are TRBV6-5 and TRBJ1-2; possibly TRBD1 for D (5 bases). There are 13 residues in the CDR3. Germline loops: CDR1 MNHEY, CDR2 SVGAGI. V was clipped by 3 bases and J by 7 bases, with 12 bases between them. CDR3 sequence reads: CASSYGRELGYTF. For the CDR3, the DNA is TGTGCCAGCAGTTATGGCAGGGAACTTGGCTACACCTTC.

The chain couples TRBV30 to TRBJ1-1; weak D call: TRBD1 (5 bases). From germline, CDR1 is GTSNPN and CDR2 SVGIG (reference sequence). The CDR3 covers 14 residues. The germline V and J ends were trimmed by 5 bases and 0 bases, with 13 bases remaining between them. The CDR3 protein is CAWEVGGVNTEAFF. Written as DNA, the CDR3 is TGTGCCTGGGAAGTTGGGGGGGTGAACACTGAAGCTTTCTTT.

V is TRBV25-1 and J is TRBJ1-1; TRBD1 matches 9 bases. Trimming cost V 5 bases and J 3 bases; bases outside gene matches: 10. Germline V gene sequence: CDR1 MGHDK, CDR2 SYGVNS. CDR3 length equals 16 residues. As DNA, the CDR3 is TGTGCCAGCAGTCAGATTATACAGGGGGCGGACACTGAAGCTTTCTTT. Amino acid sequence: CASSQIIQGADTEAFF.

The V call is TRBV18, the J call TRBJ2-5; no firm D call. This CDR3 has 13 amino acids. The V and J ends lost 3 bases and 4 bases respectively, with 9 bases between them. CDR1 and CDR2 from the germline V gene are KGHSH and LQKENI. CDR3: CASSPPWRETQYF. DNA of the CDR3: TGTGCCAGCTCACCCCCATGGAGAGAGACCCAGTACTTC.

Here the CDR3 reads CASAGTESSRTQYF. CDR3 sequence (DNA): TGTGCCAGCGCGGGCACGGAATCCTCCAGGACCCAGTACTTC. The chain carries TRBV2 and TRBJ2-5; the D gene is possibly TRBD2 (5 bases). CDR1 is SNHLY, CDR2 FYNNEI, per germline. This CDR3 has 14 amino acids. Trimming stripped 8 bases from V and 7 bases from J, with 20 bases between.

The gene calls are TRBV7-9 and TRBJ1-1; D not certain. CDR1 and CDR2 (germline): SEHNR, FQNEAQ (reference sequence). With 2 bases removed from V and 2 bases from J, the gap between germline ends came to 12 bases. The CDR3 loop spans 15 amino acids. As DNA, the CDR3 is TGTGCCAGCAGCTTAAGCCTTGCAAGTAACACTGAAGCTTTCTTT. Translated, it gives CASSLSLASNTEAFF.

This clone has a handful of counts. The rearrangement uses TRBV5-1 and TRBJ1-1; a possible D gene is TRBD1 (5 bases). Germline V gene sequence: CDR1 SGHRS, CDR2 YFSETQ. The CDR3 sequence is 14 residues long. Trimming removed 4 bases at V and 10 bases at J, with 20 bases between. Here the CDR3 DNA reads TGCGCCAGCAGCCTCCGGACACCACCGCAGGGAGCTTTCTTT. Its protein product is CASSLRTPPQGAFF.

The rearrangement uses TRBV19 and TRBJ1-2; TRBD1 agrees at 10 bases. V gave up 5 bases and J gave up 3 bases; unmatched junction bases: 3. This CDR3 is built from 14 residues. The germline V gene encodes CDR1 LNHDA and CDR2 SQIVND (reference sequence). The DNA for the CDR3 is TGTGCCAGTAGTCCCGGGACAGGGGACTATGGCTACACCTTC. This gives the protein CASSPGTGDYGYTF.

This clone was found a few times. The gene calls are TRBV27 and TRBJ2-4; D is unresolved. The V gene's germline CDR1 is MNHEY and CDR2 SMNVEV (reference sequence). The CDR3 spans 14 residues. Trimming cost V 3 bases and J 1 base, with 7 bases left between them. CDR3 sequence reads: CASSFGSAKNIQYF. CDR3 nucleotides: TGTGCCAGCAGTTTCGGGTCGGCCAAAAACATTCAGTACTTC.

The V gene is TRBV30, the J gene TRBJ1-1; D is unresolved. This CDR3 has 14 amino acids. V lost 0 bases and J lost 11, with 19 bases in between. Per the germline V gene, CDR1 is GTSNPN and CDR2 is SVGIG (reference sequence). CDR3 in amino acids: CAWSVRGGDFGAFF. The CDR3 DNA is TGTGCCTGGAGTGTACGGGGAGGCGATTTCGGGGCTTTCTTT.

CDR3 DNA: TGTGCCAGCTCACCTGGAGGGACAGAGATTATCTATGGCTACACCTTC. Translation: CASSPGGTEIIYGYTF. The gene calls are TRBV18 and TRBJ1-2; 7 nucleotides agree with TRBD1. From germline, CDR1 is KGHSH and CDR2 LQKENI. The V gene end was trimmed by 3 bases and the J gene end by 4 bases; junction bases not matched to a gene: 11. The CDR3 is 16 amino acids. Full variable domain (remainder filled in from reference TRBV18 and TRBJ1-2): NAGVMQNPRHLVRRRGQEARLRCSPMKGHSHVYWYRQLPEEGLKFMVYLQKENIIDESGMPKERFSAEFPKEGPSILRIQQVVRGDSAAYFCASSPGGTEIIYGYTFGSGTRLTVV.

This chain joins TRBV6-6 and TRBJ2-5; D might be TRBD2 (5 bases). Deletions cut 0 bases from V and 3 bases from J, with 5 bases between. This CDR3 comprises 13 residues. CDR1 and CDR2 from the germline V gene are MNHNY and SVGAGI (reference sequence). CDR3 nucleotides: TGTGCCAGCAGTTACTCGGAGGAAGAGACCCAGTACTTC. This translates into CASSYSEEETQYF.

The J gene is TRBJ2-3, the V gene TRBV5-6; D is undetermined. Trimming shortened V by 4 bases and J by 2 bases, and 17 bases separated the two germline ends. Germline assignment: CDR1 SGHDT and CDR2 YYEEEE. This CDR3 has 16 amino acids. CDR3 DNA sequence: TGTGCCAGCAGCCCTGACACCGGTGAGATCACAGATACGCAGTATTTT. Translating gives CASSPDTGEITDTQYF.

This clone showed up just a few times. The chain combines TRBV7-8 with TRBJ1-2; weak D call: TRBD1 (6 bases). Trimming stripped 1 base from V and 7 bases from J, with 19 bases between. The CDR3 contains 16 residues. From germline, CDR1 is SGHVS and CDR2 FQNEAQ. This chain's CDR3 is CASSLEAAGARSGYTF. In nucleotides, the CDR3 is TGTGCCAGCAGCTTAGAGGCGGCAGGGGCAAGGAGTGGCTACACCTTC.

In DNA form, the CDR3 reads TGCGCCAGCAGCTTGGCCGGGACTAGCGGAGAGACCCAGTACTTC. This gives the protein CASSLAGTSGETQYF. This rearrangement joins TRBV5-1 to TRBJ2-5; TRBD2 matches 11 bases. CDR1 and CDR2 (germline): SGHRS, YFSETQ. V gave up 0 bases and J gave up 4 bases; unmatched junction bases: 2. The CDR3 extends over 15 amino acids.

This chain connects TRBV11-2 to TRBJ1-3; 7 bases map to TRBD1. V lost 6 bases, J lost 2 bases, and 4 bases stayed unmatched. The CDR3 consists of 14 residues. Germline V CDR1 and CDR2: SGHAT, FQNNGV. The CDR3 here is CASRPGTAGNTIYF. The CDR3 DNA reads TGTGCCAGCAGACCCGGGACAGCTGGAAACACCATATATTTT.

The gene calls are TRBV15 and TRBJ1-4; 7 bases fit TRBD1. The germline gives CDR1 LNHNV, CDR2 YYDKDF (reference sequence). The junction had 1 base not matched to a gene; V was cut back by 0 bases and J by 6 bases. The CDR3 runs to 14 residues. DNA of the CDR3: TGTGCCACCAGCAGAGACAGGGGGGATGAAAAACTGTTTTTT. As protein: CATSRDRGDEKLFF.

Points on this clone: No conserved phenylalanine or tryptophan ends this CDR3, so it is likely a read error. No DNA is shown, since the ends of the CDR3 on it are uncertain; the CDR3 is the one TCRdb lists. V usage is TRBV6-1 and J usage is TRBJ2-7; the table's D call TRBD2 went unverified against the DNA. The length of the CDR3 is 11 amino acids, counting both ends. Germline V lookup: CDR1 MNHNS, CDR2 SASEGT. The CDR3 spells CASSEGLAGVG.

The chain joins TRBV27 to TRBJ1-3, with 11 bases aligning to TRBD1. Germline lookup yields CDR1 MNHEY and CDR2 SMNVEV (reference sequence). This CDR3 is built from 14 residues. The ends lost 5 bases at V and 9 bases at J; junction bases unmatched: 6. CDR3 in amino acids: CASSPAGQGATIYF. DNA for the CDR3: TGTGCCAGCAGTCCCGCAGGACAGGGGGCCACCATATATTTT.

The rearrangement joins TRBV7-9 to TRBJ2-1; D unresolved. There are 15 residues in the CDR3. In germline, CDR1 is SEHNR, CDR2 FQNEAQ (reference sequence). V dropped 6 bases and J dropped 0 bases, with 12 bases sitting between them. CDR3 loop: CASSTRVPSYNEQFF. The CDR3, as DNA: TGTGCCAGCAGTACTCGGGTCCCCTCCTACAATGAGCAGTTCTTC. Supplemented by reference TRBV7-9 and TRBJ2-1, the full variable domain reads DTGVSQNPRHKITKRGQNVTFRCDPISEHNRLYWYRQTLGQGPEFLTYFQNEAQLEKSRLLSDRFSAERPKGSFSTLEIQRTEQGDSAMYLCASSTRVPSYNEQFFGPGTRLTVL.

This rearrangement joins TRBV7-9 to TRBJ1-4; 8 bases align to TRBD1. Germline CDR1 and CDR2: SEHNR and FQNEAQ (reference sequence). The CDR3 runs to 17 residues. The J segment lost 5 bases and the V segment lost 5 bases, leaving 13 bases of the junction unmatched. The CDR3 bases are TGTGCCAGCAGCACCCCAGGGGGCGCGGGGGAAAATGAAAAACTGTTTTTT. The encoded protein is CASSTPGGAGENEKLFF.

The V gene is TRBV11-2, the J gene TRBJ1-4, with D uncertain. This CDR3 has 12 residues. V lost 8 bases and J lost 10, with 14 bases in between. CDR1 is SGHAT, CDR2 FQNNGV, per germline. The DNA of the CDR3 is TGTGCCAGCGGAGCCACGGGGTCAAAACTGTTTTTT. It codes for CASGATGSKLFF.